This T cell receptor beta chain was obtained from a study of T-cell reconstitution after alpha-beta-depleted transplantation in children. This sample's TCRbeta library carried unique molecular identifier barcodes. Each CDR3 protein gets one entry after TCRdb re-called the PCR reads with MiXCR. This repertoire shows about 200,000 distinct CDR3 sequences, about 6% found once; its top ten account for around 4.4%. The CDR3 contains 14 residues. Germline V lookup: CDR1 SQVTM, CDR2 ANQGSEA. Concerning this clonotype itself: A read error is possible here, since a much larger clone lies one base away.

This TCR came from a girl in the first two years of life with combined immunodeficiency, due to receive a stem cell transplant. This specimen was PBMCs, taken before TCRalphabeta/CD19-depleted stem cell transplant. This sequence joins TRBV29-1 and TRBJ2-2; TRBD1 matches 9 bases. In DNA form, the CDR3 reads TGCGGCGTCCCTGACAGGGGGGACACCGGGGAGCTGTTTTTT. Its translation: CGVPDRGDTGELFF.